The 29 T cell receptor beta chains below all came from one sample that was sequenced in a study of identical twins. TCRdb reprocessed the 5' RACE reads via MiXCR and lists one record per CDR3 protein. The table includes 460,000 or so distinct CDR3 sequences, more than 13% detected once. This same sample was also part of a study on yellow fever vaccine responses in identical twins.

The sequencing input was CD4+ T cells sorted from blood. The receptor source for this set is a woman aged 18-29 years in good health.

V is TRBV2 and J is TRBJ2-4; 7 bases are shared with TRBD2. Looked up from germline, CDR1 is SNHLY and CDR2 is FYNNEI. J gave up 0 bases and V 7 bases, and 12 bases lay outside the gene matches. The CDR3 is made up of 17 amino acids. CDR3 amino acids: CASMAFPSGLAKNIQYF. As DNA, the CDR3 is TGTGCCAGCATGGCTTTCCCTAGCGGCTTAGCCAAAAACATTCAGTACTTC.

J is TRBJ2-1 and V is TRBV15; D unresolved. V dropped 0 bases and J dropped 10 bases, with 7 bases sitting between them. Germline V gives CDR1 LNHNV, CDR2 YYDKDF (reference sequence). The CDR3 is 12 residues long. The CDR3 DNA reads as TGTGCCACCAGCAGAGATTTGGGGGAGCAGTTCTTC. Translation gives CATSRDLGEQFF.

This clonotype has just a few counts. The chain recombines TRBV11-2 with TRBJ2-1; no reliable D call. The CDR3 runs to 15 residues. V lost 2 bases and J lost 3, with 11 bases in between. Germline assignment: CDR1 SGHAT and CDR2 FQNNGV. The CDR3: CASSLSTANYNEQFF. CDR3 DNA: TGTGCCAGCAGCTTATCTACTGCAAACTACAATGAGCAGTTCTTC.

In its sample, this clonotype was seen a few times. V usage is TRBV29-1 and J usage is TRBJ1-2; 7 bases fit TRBD1. Germline values: CDR1 SQVTM, CDR2 ANQGSEA. The junction had 8 bases not matched to a gene; V was cut back by 4 bases and J by 6 bases. The CDR3 covers 13 residues. CDR3 nucleotides: TGCAGCGTTGCCGCCGGGACAGCAAATGGCTACACCTTC. It yields the protein CSVAAGTANGYTF.

The chain employs TRBV11-2 and TRBJ2-5; D is perhaps TRBD2 (5 bases). The V gene's germline CDR1 is SGHAT and CDR2 FQNNGV. This CDR3 has 13 residues. With 5 bases removed from V and 6 bases from J, the gap between germline ends came to 13 bases. CDR3 residues: CASSRELVQTQYF. The DNA for the CDR3 is TGTGCCAGCAGCCGCGAACTAGTCCAGACCCAGTACTTC.

This clonotype was counted between two and nine times. V usage is TRBV29-1 and J usage is TRBJ1-1, with 7 bases fitting TRBD1. Germline CDR1 and CDR2: SQVTM and ANQGSEA. The CDR3 contains 13 residues. The V gene end was trimmed by 6 bases and the J gene end by 1 base; junction bases not matched to a gene: 5. The CDR3 DNA follows: TGCAGCGTCAAGACAGGGACGAACACTGAAGCTTTCTTT. This translates into CSVKTGTNTEAFF. Variable domain in full (rest from reference TRBV29-1 and TRBJ1-1): SAVISQKPSRDICQRGTSLTIQCQVDSQVTMMFWYRQQPGQSLTLIATANQGSEATYESGFVIDKFPISRPNLTFSTLTVSNMSPEDSSIYLCSVKTGTNTEAFFGQGTRLTVV.

This chain joins TRBV20-1 and TRBJ1-1; D is possibly TRBD1 (5 bases). The CDR3 has 13 amino acids. V gave up 6 bases and J gave up 1 base, with 12 bases separating them. The V gene's germline CDR1 is DFQATT and CDR2 SNEGSKA (reference sequence). CDR3 bases: TGCAGTGCCATACAGGCCTCGAACACTGAAGCTTTCTTT. Encoded protein: CSAIQASNTEAFF.

This clonotype was seen only a few times. This sequence joins TRBV7-9 and TRBJ1-1; 11 bases match TRBD1. The ends lost 5 bases at V and 3 bases at J; junction bases unmatched: 2. CDR1 and CDR2 (germline): SEHNR, FQNEAQ (reference sequence). The CDR3 covers 14 residues. The CDR3 region is CASSGQGAYTEAFF. The CDR3, as DNA: TGTGCCAGCAGCGGACAGGGGGCTTACACTGAAGCTTTCTTT.

The CDR3 DNA reads as TGTGCCAGCAGTTACTCAAGCGGGAGTGTCTCCGGGGAGCTGTTTTTT. The encoded protein is CASSYSSGSVSGELFF. The chain links TRBV6-2 or TRBV6-3 to TRBJ2-2; 8 nucleotides align to TRBD2. The V and J ends lost 0 bases and 6 bases, in that order; junction bases with no gene match: 6. The CDR3 extends over 16 amino acids. Germline loops: CDR1 MNHEY, CDR2 SVGEGT.

In its sample, this clonotype was seen a few times. The V gene is TRBV10-3, the J gene TRBJ2-2; 9 bases line up with TRBD1. Unmatched junction bases numbered 8, after V lost 6 bases and J lost 6 bases. The CDR3 consists of 15 residues. Per the germline V gene, CDR1 is ENHRY and CDR2 is SYGVKD. The CDR3 protein is CAIRQTGGMAGELFF. DNA for the CDR3: TGTGCCATCAGGCAAACAGGGGGCATGGCCGGGGAGCTGTTTTTT.

This clonotype showed up just a few times. The gene calls are TRBV6-2 or TRBV6-3 and TRBJ2-4; D is perhaps TRBD2 (6 bases). Germline CDR1 and CDR2: MNHEY and SVGEGT. Deletions cut 4 bases from V and 7 bases from J, with 20 bases between. This CDR3 contains 16 residues. Here the CDR3 reads CASSSSSGPGGNIQYF. The CDR3 nucleotides are TGTGCCAGCAGTTCGAGTAGCGGACCGGGTGGGAACATTCAGTACTTC.

This clonotype was counted only a few times. V and J are TRBV7-9 and TRBJ1-1; no clear D. This CDR3 region has 13 residues. Germline V lookup: CDR1 SEHNR, CDR2 FQNEAQ (reference sequence). The V and J ends lost 2 bases and 1 base respectively, with 5 bases between them. CDR3: CASSLKANTEAFF. CDR3 DNA: TGTGCCAGCAGCTTAAAGGCGAACACTGAAGCTTTCTTT.

The gene calls are TRBV7-2 and TRBJ2-7, with D unclear. Trimming took off 1 base at V and 6 bases at J, with 10 bases between the two ends. The CDR3 loop spans 13 amino acids. Per the germline V gene, CDR1 is SGHTA and CDR2 is FQGNSA. The CDR3 sequence is CASSLVREFEQYF. The CDR3 DNA reads as TGTGCCAGCAGCTTAGTCCGCGAATTCGAGCAGTACTTC.

V is TRBV18 and J is TRBJ2-5; possible D gene TRBD1, 6 bases. The CDR3 has 15 residues. The germline V and J ends were trimmed by 2 bases and 2 bases, with 12 bases remaining between them. Germline CDR1 is KGHSH and CDR2 is LQKENI. CDR3 sequence: CASSPRRQAQETQYF. The CDR3 DNA follows: TGTGCCAGCTCACCAAGGAGACAGGCACAAGAGACCCAGTACTTC.

The chain recombines TRBV3-1 with TRBJ2-2; D not certain. Germline loops: CDR1 LGHDT, CDR2 YNNKEL (reference sequence). Trimming left V 3 bases short and J 2 bases short, with 13 bases between. The CDR3 length is 16 residues. The CDR3 region has the DNA TGTGCCAGCAGCCACACGGGCCACGTTAACACCGGGGAGCTGTTTTTT. Translated: CASSHTGHVNTGELFF.

V gene TRBV9 combines with J gene TRBJ2-1; D call uncertain. Trimming removed 4 bases at V and 7 bases at J, with 9 bases between. The germline gives CDR1 SGDLS, CDR2 YYNGEE. The CDR3 is 12 residues long. CDR3 residues: CASSPQLNEQFF. The CDR3 DNA follows: TGTGCCAGCAGCCCCCAATTGAATGAGCAGTTCTTC. Full variable domain (missing parts from reference TRBV9 and TRBJ2-1): DSGVTQTPKHLITATGQRVTLRCSPRSGDLSVYWYQQSLDQGLQFLIQYYNGEERAKGNILERFSAQQFPDLHSELNLSSLELGDSALYFCASSPQLNEQFFGPGTRLTVL.

The chain links TRBV11-2 to TRBJ2-3; D call uncertain. Germline V lookup: CDR1 SGHAT, CDR2 FQNNGV. This CDR3 is 16 amino acids long. The ends were cut back, 1 base at V and 0 bases at J, with 11 bases in the middle. CDR3 sequence reads: CASSLGAPGSTDTQYF. The CDR3 region has the DNA TGTGCCAGCAGCTTAGGAGCCCCGGGTAGCACAGATACGCAGTATTTT.

This clonotype was found a few times. The chain links TRBV11-2 to TRBJ2-3, with 11 bases identical to TRBD2. V lost 5 bases and J lost 4; bases outside the gene matches: 5. Germline V gene lookup returns CDR1 SGHAT and CDR2 FQNNGV. CDR3 length equals 15 residues. CDR3 sequence reads: CASSVLAGEADTQYF. The CDR3 coding sequence is TGTGCCAGCAGCGTACTAGCGGGAGAGGCAGATACGCAGTATTTT.

This clonotype was picked up a small number of times. The CDR3 region is CSARDPPGQETQYF. CDR3 bases: TGCAGTGCTAGAGATCCCCCGGGCCAAGAGACCCAGTACTTC. The rearrangement uses TRBV20-1 and TRBJ2-5; no clear D gene. The CDR3 is 14 amino acids. The V gene's germline CDR1 is DFQATT and CDR2 SNEGSKA (reference sequence). Trimming pared 0 bases from V and 1 base from J, leaving 9 bases between.

The V and J genes are TRBV29-1 and TRBJ1-2, with D unclear. Germline lookup yields CDR1 SQVTM and CDR2 ANQGSEA. The CDR3 spans 12 residues. V lost 4 bases to trimming and J lost 1 base, with 7 bases between them. The DNA of the CDR3 is TGCAGCGTTGTAGGGAGTAACTATGGCTACACCTTC. It yields the protein CSVVGSNYGYTF.

This clonotype was seen ten or more times. The V call is TRBV20-1, the J call TRBJ2-4; TRBD2 matches at 7 bases. The CDR3 runs to 13 residues. Germline values: CDR1 DFQATT, CDR2 SNEGSKA (reference sequence). Trimming cost V 5 bases and J 0 bases; bases outside gene matches: 1. The CDR3 nucleotides read TGCAGTGCTGGGGGGGGAGCCAAAAACATTCAGTACTTC. Its protein is CSAGGGAKNIQYF.

The chain carries TRBV29-1 and TRBJ2-5; D gene unclear. The CDR3 totals 12 residues. V lost 4 bases and J lost 2, with 8 bases in between. Germline CDR1 is SQVTM and CDR2 is ANQGSEA. The CDR3, as DNA: TGCAGCGTTGGGAAGAATCAAGAGACCCAGTACTTC. Residues: CSVGKNQETQYF. The variable domain in full, with the rest retrieved from reference TRBV29-1 and TRBJ2-5, is SAVISQKPSRDICQRGTSLTIQCQVDSQVTMMFWYRQQPGQSLTLIATANQGSEATYESGFVIDKFPISRPNLTFSTLTVSNMSPEDSSIYLCSVGKNQETQYFGPGTRLLVL.

In this sample, this clonotype turned up many times. This sequence joins TRBV5-1 and TRBJ2-7; the match to TRBD1 covers 7 bases. The V segment lost 2 bases and the J segment 7 bases; nucleotides outside the gene matches: 9. The germline V gene has CDR1 SGHRS and CDR2 YFSETQ. The CDR3 sequence is 14 residues long. CDR3: CASSFAGGNGEQYF. The CDR3 DNA reads TGCGCCAGCAGCTTCGCAGGGGGTAATGGGGAGCAGTACTTC. Together with reference TRBV5-1 and TRBJ2-7, the CDR3 gives the full variable domain: KAGVTQTPRYLIKTRGQQVTLSCSPISGHRSVSWYQQTPGQGLQFLFEYFSETQRNKGNFPGRFSGRQFSNSRSEMNVSTLELGDSALYLCASSFAGGNGEQYFGPGTRLTVT.

The V and J genes are TRBV15 and TRBJ2-3; 8 bases agree with TRBD1. Germline V gene lookup returns CDR1 LNHNV and CDR2 YYDKDF (reference sequence). There are 15 residues in the CDR3. V shed 2 bases and J 5 bases; nucleotides not matched to a gene: 6. The CDR3 here is CATSRIPGGGDTQYF. The CDR3 DNA sequence: TGTGCCACCAGCAGAATCCCAGGGGGCGGAGATACGCAGTATTTT.

This clonotype was counted between two and nine times. For the CDR3, the DNA is TGTGCCATCAGTGAGGAAGGGAGGAATGAGCAGTTCTTC. It yields the protein CAISEEGRNEQFF. The chain links TRBV10-3 to TRBJ2-1; D is possibly TRBD2 (6 bases). The CDR3 has 13 residues. Trimming took 2 bases from V and 7 from J, leaving 9 bases between them. CDR1 ENHRY and CDR2 SYGVKD come from the germline V gene.

There are many counts of this clonotype. The V gene is TRBV7-3, the J gene TRBJ1-1; D unclear. Germline V gene data show CDR1 as SGHTA and CDR2 as FQGTGA. Trimming stripped 2 bases from V and 1 base from J, with 5 bases between. There are 13 residues in the CDR3. CDR3 amino acids: CASSLVTNTEAFF. CDR3 nucleotides: TGTGCCAGCAGCTTAGTCACGAACACTGAAGCTTTCTTT.

In its sample, this clonotype was seen a few times. V is TRBV10-3 and J is TRBJ2-7; possible D gene TRBD1, 6 bases. Trimming took off 4 bases at V and 3 bases at J, with 10 bases between the two ends. Germline V gene data show CDR1 as ENHRY and CDR2 as SYGVKD. The CDR3 runs 13 residues. CDR3 residues: CAISAGDRYEQYF. The CDR3 nucleotides read TGTGCCATCAGTGCAGGGGACCGCTACGAGCAGTACTTC.

The V and J genes are TRBV5-6 and TRBJ1-1; D is unresolved. The CDR3 runs 17 residues. Germline CDR1 and CDR2: SGHDT and YYEEEE. V was clipped by 3 bases and J by 0 bases, with 18 bases between them. Here the CDR3 reads CASSSPFMGGMNTEAFF. The CDR3 DNA reads as TGTGCCAGCAGCTCCCCCTTCATGGGAGGGATGAACACTGAAGCTTTCTTT.

The chain recombines TRBV27 with TRBJ2-7; TRBD2 aligns across 9 bases. The V and J ends lost 5 bases and 0 bases, in that order; junction bases with no gene match: 2. This CDR3 region has 14 residues. Per germline, CDR1 MNHEY and CDR2 SMNVEV (reference sequence). CDR3 protein: CASSQLAGSYEQYF. CDR3 nucleotide sequence: TGTGCCAGCAGTCAACTAGCGGGCTCCTACGAGCAGTACTTC.